The 3 T cell receptor beta chains given below trace back to one sample, sequenced in a study of T cell responses to AZD1222 COVID-19 vaccine. Sequencing used immunoSEQ multiplex PCR; TCRdb keeps in-frame clones, though not all of them. Altogether 89,000 or so clones are present, more than 70% being singletons, with the ten largest covering around 5.9%. The material sequenced was peripheral blood, taken 28 days after the second AZD1222 dose. Receptors originate from an adult who received the AZD1222 COVID-19 vaccine.

This chain joins TRBV5-1 and TRBJ1-1, with D maybe TRBD1 (6 bases). V was cut by 3 bases and J by 4 bases, with 16 bases left in between. Germline values: CDR1 SGHRS, CDR2 YFSETQ. This CDR3 is built from 15 residues. The CDR3 nucleotides are TGCGCCAGCAGCTCGGCACAGGGATTGAGCACTGAAGCTTTCTTT. Translating gives CASSSAQGLSTEAFF.

This rearrangement joins TRBV7-9 to TRBJ2-3; 7 positions match TRBD1. This CDR3 spans 14 amino acids. Germline V CDR1 and CDR2: SEHNR, FQNEAQ (reference sequence). With V trimmed by 4 bases and J by 2 bases, 3 bases remained unmatched. The CDR3 loop reads CASSSGTDTDTQYF. DNA of the CDR3: TGTGCCAGCAGCTCGGGGACAGACACAGATACGCAGTATTTT. Full variable domain (missing parts from reference TRBV7-9 and TRBJ2-3): DTGVSQNPRHKITKRGQNVTFRCDPISEHNRLYWYRQTLGQGPEFLTYFQNEAQLEKSRLLSDRFSAERPKGSFSTLEIQRTEQGDSAMYLCASSSGTDTDTQYFGPGTRLTVL.

The chain has TRBV30 and TRBJ1-5; no clear D. Germline CDR1 reads GTSNPN; CDR2 reads SVGIG (reference sequence). The CDR3 is 14 amino acids. Trimming shortened V by 2 bases and J by 3 bases, and 11 bases separated the two germline ends. CDR3 protein: CAWSSMDLNQPQHF. In DNA form, the CDR3 reads TGTGCCTGGAGTTCGATGGACCTCAATCAGCCCCAGCATTTT.